Listed here is a single T cell receptor beta chain. This sample is drawn from a study of T cell changes during pregnancy in multiple sclerosis. The CDR3 sequence is 15 residues long. Trimming stripped 10 bases from V and 5 bases from J, with 23 bases between. Germline V gene data show CDR1 as LNHDA and CDR2 as SQIVND (reference sequence). Clones were read by immunoSEQ multiplex PCR, and TCRdb kept only the in-frame ones, dropping some. The sample shows 20,000 to 25,000 clones, around 93% of them seen only once. The rearrangement joins TRBV19 to TRBJ2-5; possibly TRBD1 for D (7 bases). The specimen was CD4+ T cells from peripheral blood mononuclear cells, collected in the third trimester of pregnancy. This TCR was recovered from a female donor with multiple sclerosis, enrolled in a pregnancy study. As DNA, the CDR3 is TGTGCCACCCAGGGGGGTGGCAAAAGGGGGGAGACCCAGTACTTC. This translates into CATQGGGKRGETQYF.